These 27 T cell receptor beta chains share one sample of origin, sequenced in a study of cytomegalovirus exposure and HLA in healthy donors. In the PCR, 60 Vbeta and 13 Jbeta primers were used. TCRdb's table, derived via immunoSEQ multiplex PCR, lists solely in-frame clones and lacks some. This table holds approximately 130,000 clones, 81% found once. Material: PBMCs. These receptors all come from a woman in her forties in good health and CMV-seronegative.

Only a few counts were recorded for this clone. The CDR3 bases are TGCGCCAGCAGCGGATTGGGCATGAACACTGAAGCTTTCTTT. Protein sequence: CASSGLGMNTEAFF. This chain joins TRBV5-1 and TRBJ1-1; no firm D call. Trimming removed 4 bases from V and 0 bases from J, with 10 bases in between. The CDR3 loop spans 14 amino acids. In germline, CDR1 is SGHRS, CDR2 YFSETQ.

The genes are TRBV30 and TRBJ2-4; 7 bases line up with TRBD2. CDR1 and CDR2 from the germline V gene are GTSNPN and SVGIG (reference sequence). The junction had 6 bases not matched to a gene; V was cut back by 4 bases and J by 3 bases. The CDR3 contains 14 residues. The chain's CDR3 is CAWTGGIGKNIQYF. In DNA form, the CDR3 reads TGTGCCTGGACCGGGGGGATCGGCAAAAACATTCAGTACTTC.

On this clone: Compared with germline, one end of the junction differs, possibly owing to a read error. The J gene is TRBJ2-1, the V gene TRBV19; perhaps TRBD1 as D (5 bases). This CDR3 has 13 amino acids. CDR1 is LNHDA and CDR2 is SQIVND in the germline V gene (reference sequence). The CDR3 region is CASSADRQYAWVF. In DNA form, the CDR3 reads TGTGCCAGTAGTGCGGATCGACAGTACGCTTGGGTCTTC.

The chain is built from TRBV5-1 and TRBJ2-3, with D unresolved. The CDR3 runs to 14 residues. Germline CDR1 reads SGHRS; CDR2 reads YFSETQ. V lost 4 bases to trimming and J lost 5 bases, with 14 bases between them. As DNA, the CDR3 is TGCGCCAGCAGCACCACCCCAGGAATAGATACGCAGTATTTT. Protein: CASSTTPGIDTQYF.

The V gene is TRBV9, the J gene TRBJ2-1; 7 bases fit TRBD2. V was clipped by 0 bases and J by 3 bases; unmatched bases: 6. The germline CDR1 and CDR2 sequences are SGDLS and YYNGEE. This CDR3 region has 16 residues. The CDR3 nucleotides are TGTGCCAGCAGCGTAGGATTGGTAGCGGGCTACAATGAGCAGTTCTTC. Its translation: CASSVGLVAGYNEQFF.

This clone was counted only a few times. The genes are TRBV6-5 and TRBJ1-1; 10 bases match TRBD1. Germline V gene sequence: CDR1 MNHEY, CDR2 SVGAGI. The CDR3 consists of 13 residues. V shed 6 bases and J 4 bases; nucleotides not matched to a gene: 2. As DNA, the CDR3 is TGTGCCAGCAGGACAGGGGGCGTCACTGAAGCTTTCTTT. This gives the protein CASRTGGVTEAFF.

This rearrangement joins TRBV2 to TRBJ2-5; maybe TRBD2 (6 bases). Trimming took 5 bases from V and 5 from J, leaving 9 bases between them. CDR3 length: 12 residues. CDR1 SNHLY and CDR2 FYNNEI come from the germline V gene. In nucleotides, the CDR3 is TGTGCCAGCAGTTTACGGGAGGAGACCCAGTACTTC. Translation: CASSLREETQYF.

The chain links TRBV2 to TRBJ2-7, with 10 bases identical to TRBD1. With 4 bases clipped from V and 7 bases from J, the junction kept 13 bases outside the gene matches. The germline gives CDR1 SNHLY, CDR2 FYNNEI. The CDR3 sequence is 16 residues long. As DNA, the CDR3 is TGTGCCAGCAGTGCCACCGGGACAGGGGACTTCGGGGAGCAGTACTTC. It is translated as CASSATGTGDFGEQYF.

The V and J genes are TRBV5-4 and TRBJ2-7, with 12 bases fitting TRBD2. Germline V lookup: CDR1 SGHNT, CDR2 YYREEE (reference sequence). Losses at the gene ends were 4 bases for V and 2 bases for J; bases not matched to a gene: 4. The CDR3 extends over 15 amino acids. The CDR3 sequence: CASSARLAGAYEQYF. CDR3 DNA sequence: TGTGCCAGCAGCGCACGACTAGCGGGGGCCTACGAGCAGTACTTC. Looking up the rest from reference TRBV5-4 and TRBJ2-7 gives the full variable domain: ETGVTQSPTHLIKTRGQQVTLRCSSQSGHNTVSWYQQALGQGPQFIFQYYREEENGRGNFPPRFSGLQFPNYSSELNVNALELDDSALYLCASSARLAGAYEQYFGPGTRLTVT.

The table lists this clone with a count of one. This chain links TRBV10-2 with TRBJ2-2; TRBD1 matches 8 bases. J gave up 8 bases and V 0 bases, and 17 bases lay outside the gene matches. Germline-derived CDR1 and CDR2 are WSHSY and SAAADI. CDR3 length equals 19 residues. The CDR3 coding sequence is TGCGCCAGCAGTGAGTCGAAGGGCTGGACAGGGTTAAGGACGGGGGAGCTGTTTTTT. It specifies CASSESKGWTGLRTGELFF.

The chain employs TRBV5-1 and TRBJ2-1; 10 bases are a match to TRBD2. The CDR3 length is 19 residues. V lost 1 base and J lost 1; bases outside the gene matches: 11. Germline V gene data show CDR1 as SGHRS and CDR2 as YFSETQ. The CDR3 DNA follows: TGCGCCAGCAGCTTGTTAGGTTTTACTAGCGGGATGTCCTACAATGAGCAGTTCTTC. Its protein is CASSLLGFTSGMSYNEQFF.

This chain joins TRBV4-2 and TRBJ2-1; 15 bases match TRBD2. The CDR3 extends over 15 amino acids. CDR1 and CDR2 (germline): LGHNA, YNFKEQ. V lost 4 bases to trimming and J lost 9 bases; unmatched junction nucleotides: 4. CDR3 sequence reads: CASSPGTSGGSEQFF. In nucleotides, the CDR3 is TGTGCCAGCAGCCCGGGGACTAGCGGGGGGAGTGAGCAGTTCTTC.

The chain joins TRBV27 to TRBJ2-1; D is ambiguous. V was shortened by 3 bases and J by 4 bases, with 16 bases between the two germline ends. Germline V gene data show CDR1 as MNHEY and CDR2 as SMNVEV (reference sequence). The CDR3 loop spans 16 amino acids. CDR3 loop: CASSFSPAKTYNEQFF. CDR3 DNA: TGTGCCAGCAGTTTCTCCCCGGCCAAGACTTACAATGAGCAGTTCTTC.

This clone showed up just a few times. The rearrangement joins TRBV4-1 to TRBJ2-1, with 9 positions matching TRBD2. Per germline, CDR1 MGHRA and CDR2 YSYEKL. Trimming took 2 bases from V and 6 from J; bases not matched to a gene: 5. The CDR3 spans 15 residues. CDR3 residues: CASSQPGLAGNEQFF. The CDR3 coding sequence is TGCGCCAGCAGCCAACCGGGACTAGCCGGCAATGAGCAGTTCTTC.

The J gene is TRBJ1-6, the V gene TRBV11-2; D not resolved. Germline assignment: CDR1 SGHAT and CDR2 FQNNGV. V shed 5 bases and J shed 4 bases, with 9 bases lying between them. The CDR3 is 14 amino acids. The CDR3, as DNA: TGTGCCAGCAGCCCAGATTCGTATAATTCACCCCTCCACTTT. Amino acid sequence: CASSPDSYNSPLHF.

The J gene is TRBJ2-7, the V gene TRBV30; 7 bases match TRBD2. Losses at the gene ends were 0 bases for V and 0 bases for J; bases not matched to a gene: 2. This CDR3 is built from 14 residues. Germline V CDR1 and CDR2: GTSNPN, SVGIG (reference sequence). The CDR3 DNA is TGTGCCTGGAGTGTCGGGGGGAGCTCCTACGAGCAGTACTTC. Translation: CAWSVGGSSYEQYF.

The genes are TRBV7-8 and TRBJ1-5; 8 nucleotides line up with TRBD1. The junction had 7 bases not matched to a gene; V was cut back by 6 bases and J by 3 bases. The CDR3 sequence is 15 residues long. The germline CDR1 and CDR2 sequences are SGHVS and FQNEAQ. The CDR3 spells CASSSQGALNQPQHF. DNA of the CDR3: TGTGCCAGCAGTTCTCAGGGGGCCCTCAATCAGCCCCAGCATTTT.

The chain recombines TRBV5-4 with TRBJ2-3; 12 positions agree with TRBD2. The CDR3 spans 16 residues. Trimming cost V 4 bases and J 5 bases; bases outside gene matches: 8. CDR1 is SGHNT, CDR2 YYREEE, per germline (reference sequence). The CDR3 protein is CASSPTSGSGGDTQYF. In nucleotides, the CDR3 is TGTGCCAGCAGCCCGACTAGCGGGAGTGGAGGAGATACGCAGTATTTT.

This clone turned up a few times. The chain is built from TRBV30 and TRBJ1-5, with no clear D. The CDR3 is 15 residues long. Germline-derived CDR1 and CDR2 are GTSNPN and SVGIG (reference sequence). The V gene lost 0 bases and the J gene lost 2 bases, with 11 bases spanning the gap. CDR3 DNA: TGTGCCTGGAGTGTAGCGGGCGGCGGCAATCAGCCCCAGCATTTT. Residues: CAWSVAGGGNQPQHF.

This chain joins TRBV27 and TRBJ2-3; 10 bases are shared with TRBD2. CDR3 size: 15 residues. The V gene end was trimmed by 6 bases and the J gene end by 1 base; junction bases not matched to a gene: 4. Germline CDR1 and CDR2: MNHEY and SMNVEV (reference sequence). The CDR3 sequence is CASSKGTSGTDTQYF. The CDR3 bases are TGTGCCAGCAGCAAAGGGACTAGCGGCACAGATACGCAGTATTTT.

The rearrangement links TRBV2 to TRBJ2-7; D is possibly TRBD1 (6 bases). Germline V gene sequence: CDR1 SNHLY, CDR2 FYNNEI. The CDR3 is 13 amino acids. Trimming pared 5 bases from V and 4 bases from J, leaving 12 bases between. CDR3 nucleotides: TGTGCCAGCAGTCACGGCAGGGGATACGAGCAGTACTTC. As protein: CASSHGRGYEQYF.

The CDR3, as DNA: TGCGCCAGCAGCCCGCTCGGACTAGCGGGGGGTCCCTCCTACGAGCAGTACTTC. It yields the protein CASSPLGLAGGPSYEQYF. V and J are TRBV5-1 and TRBJ2-7; 14 bases match TRBD2. Germline V gene sequence: CDR1 SGHRS, CDR2 YFSETQ. With V trimmed by 4 bases and J by 0 bases, 9 bases remained unmatched. The CDR3 spans 18 residues.

The rearrangement uses TRBV2 and TRBJ2-2, with TRBD1 identical over 8 bases. This CDR3 spans 15 amino acids. V was pared by 3 bases and J by 4 bases, with 4 bases of the junction left unmatched. CDR1 is SNHLY and CDR2 is FYNNEI in the germline V gene. In nucleotides, the CDR3 is TGTGCCAGCAGTGACCCAGGGGGCTTCACCGGGGAGCTGTTTTTT. Protein product: CASSDPGGFTGELFF.

The CDR3 DNA reads as TGTGCCAGCAGCCCAGGGTTTAATGAAAAACTGTTTTTT. Its translation is CASSPGFNEKLFF. The chain uses TRBV7-3 and TRBJ1-4; maybe TRBD1 (5 bases). The germline gives CDR1 SGHTA, CDR2 FQGTGA. This CDR3 is built from 13 residues. V was pared by 5 bases and J by 4 bases, with 8 bases between.

The chain is built from TRBV30 and TRBJ1-2, with 8 bases lining up with TRBD1. Trimming at V came to 2 bases and at J to 2 bases, leaving 4 bases not matched to a gene. The CDR3 is 14 residues long. CDR1 and CDR2 from the germline V gene are GTSNPN and SVGIG (reference sequence). This CDR3 is CAWSITGGNYGYTF. CDR3 nucleotide sequence: TGTGCCTGGAGTATCACAGGGGGAAACTATGGCTACACCTTC.

This clone was seen a single time. The gene calls are TRBV5-4 and TRBJ2-7, with a possible D match to TRBD2 (5 bases). Trimming took off 2 bases at V and 3 bases at J, with 18 bases between the two ends. CDR3 length equals 16 residues. The germline CDR1 and CDR2 sequences are SGHNT and YYREEE (reference sequence). The CDR3 coding sequence is TGTGCCAGCAGCTTAGATGGACGGCGACTACTCTACGAGCAGTACTTC. This encodes CASSLDGRRLLYEQYF.

J is TRBJ1-2 and V is TRBV9; TRBD1 agrees at 7 bases. This CDR3 comprises 18 residues. CDR1 is SGDLS and CDR2 is YYNGEE in the germline V gene. Trimming removed 0 bases from V and 5 bases from J; junction bases left unmatched: 16. Here the CDR3 DNA reads TGTGCCAGCAGCGTAGCTACCGAAGCGACAGGGAAAAATTATGGCTACACCTTC. This encodes CASSVATEATGKNYGYTF.